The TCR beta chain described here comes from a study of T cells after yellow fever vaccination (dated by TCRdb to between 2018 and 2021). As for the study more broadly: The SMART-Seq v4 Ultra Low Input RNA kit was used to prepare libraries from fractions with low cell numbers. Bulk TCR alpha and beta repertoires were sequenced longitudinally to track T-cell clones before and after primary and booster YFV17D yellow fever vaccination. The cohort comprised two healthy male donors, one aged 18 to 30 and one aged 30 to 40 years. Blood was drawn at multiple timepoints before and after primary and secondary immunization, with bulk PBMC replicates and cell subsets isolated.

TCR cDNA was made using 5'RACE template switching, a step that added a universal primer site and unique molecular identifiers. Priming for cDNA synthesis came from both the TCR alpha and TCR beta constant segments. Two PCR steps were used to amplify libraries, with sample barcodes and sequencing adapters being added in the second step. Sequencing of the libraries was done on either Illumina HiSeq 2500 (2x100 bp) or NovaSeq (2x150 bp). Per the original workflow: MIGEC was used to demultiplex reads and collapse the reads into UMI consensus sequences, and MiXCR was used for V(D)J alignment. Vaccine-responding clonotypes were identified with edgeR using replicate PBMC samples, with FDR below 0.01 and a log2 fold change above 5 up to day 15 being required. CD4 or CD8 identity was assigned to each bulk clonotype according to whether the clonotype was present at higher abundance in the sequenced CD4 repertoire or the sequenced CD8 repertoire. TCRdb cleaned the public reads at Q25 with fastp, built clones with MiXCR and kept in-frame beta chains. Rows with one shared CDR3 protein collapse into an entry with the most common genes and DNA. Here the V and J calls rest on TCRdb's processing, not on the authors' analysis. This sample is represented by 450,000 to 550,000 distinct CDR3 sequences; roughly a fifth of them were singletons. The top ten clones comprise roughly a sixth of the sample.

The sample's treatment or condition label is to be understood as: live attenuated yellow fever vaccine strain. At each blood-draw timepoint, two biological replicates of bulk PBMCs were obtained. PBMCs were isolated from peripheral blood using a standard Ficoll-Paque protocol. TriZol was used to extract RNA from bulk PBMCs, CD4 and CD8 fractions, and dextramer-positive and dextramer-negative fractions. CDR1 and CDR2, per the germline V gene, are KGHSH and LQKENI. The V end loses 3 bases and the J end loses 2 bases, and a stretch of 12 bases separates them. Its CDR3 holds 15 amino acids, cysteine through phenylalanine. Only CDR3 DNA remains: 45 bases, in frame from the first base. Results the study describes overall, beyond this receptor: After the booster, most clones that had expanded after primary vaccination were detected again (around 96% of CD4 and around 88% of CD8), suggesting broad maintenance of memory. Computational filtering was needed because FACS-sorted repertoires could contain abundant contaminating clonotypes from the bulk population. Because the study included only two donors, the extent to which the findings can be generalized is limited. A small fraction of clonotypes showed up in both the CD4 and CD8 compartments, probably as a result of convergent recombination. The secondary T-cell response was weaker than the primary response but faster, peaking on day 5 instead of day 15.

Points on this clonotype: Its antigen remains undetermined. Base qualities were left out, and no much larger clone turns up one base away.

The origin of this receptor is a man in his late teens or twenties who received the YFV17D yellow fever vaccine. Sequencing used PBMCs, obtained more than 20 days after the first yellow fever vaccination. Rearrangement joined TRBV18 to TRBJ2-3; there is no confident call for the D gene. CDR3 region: CASSPTATDTDTQYF. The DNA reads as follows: TGTGCCAGCTCACCCACAGCGACGGACACAGATACGCAGTATTTT. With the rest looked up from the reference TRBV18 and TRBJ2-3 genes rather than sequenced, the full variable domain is NAGVMQNPRHLVRRRGQEARLRCSPMKGHSHVYWYRQLPEEGLKFMVYLQKENIIDESGMPKERFSAEFPKEGPSILRIQQVVRGDSAAYFCASSPTATDTDTQYFGPGTRLTVL.